The 7 T cell receptor beta chains reported below all come from one sample, sequenced in a study of blood T cell repertoires in COVID-19. Profiling relied on immunoSEQ multiplex PCR, and the TCRdb table lists in-frame clones only, not all of them. This sample has 55,000 to 80,000 clones, with around 83% found just once. Material: peripheral blood. The receptors originated from a middle-aged man with active COVID-19.

This chain uses TRBV18 with TRBJ2-1; D may be TRBD2 (6 bases). This CDR3 has 19 amino acids. The germline gives CDR1 KGHSH, CDR2 LQKENI. V was trimmed by 1 base and J by 7 bases, leaving 26 bases between them. The CDR3 region has the DNA TGTGCCAGCTCACCACTGCGCCCGGGGCGGGGAAGAGGTTTGAATGAGCAGTTCTTC. Amino acid sequence: CASSPLRPGRGRGLNEQFF. Using reference TRBV18 and TRBJ2-1 for the parts outside the CDR3, the full variable domain is NAGVMQNPRHLVRRRGQEARLRCSPMKGHSHVYWYRQLPEEGLKFMVYLQKENIIDESGMPKERFSAEFPKEGPSILRIQQVVRGDSAAYFCASSPLRPGRGRGLNEQFFGPGTRLTVL.

This rearrangement joins TRBV6-5 to TRBJ2-4; no clear D gene. The V gene's germline CDR1 is MNHEY and CDR2 SVGAGI. The CDR3 sequence is 14 residues long. The ends were cut back, 2 bases at V and 0 bases at J, with 5 bases in the middle. Here the CDR3 reads CASSYSLAKNIQYF. In DNA, the CDR3 is TGTGCCAGCAGTTACAGCCTAGCCAAAAACATTCAGTACTTC.

The gene calls are TRBV5-5 and TRBJ2-2; 10 bases are a match to TRBD1. The V and J ends lost 1 base and 5 bases, in that order; junction bases with no gene match: 8. The CDR3 length is 17 residues. Germline values: CDR1 SGHKS, CDR2 YYEKEE (reference sequence). In DNA form, the CDR3 reads TGTGCCAGCAGCTTGTTACCGGGACAGGGGAGGACCGGGGAGCTGTTTTTT. Its translation: CASSLLPGQGRTGELFF.

The chain employs TRBV13 and TRBJ2-5, with TRBD1 matching 10 bases. Germline loops: CDR1 PRHDT, CDR2 FYEKMQ (reference sequence). V lost 5 bases and J lost 14; bases outside the gene matches: 17. This CDR3 contains 15 residues. CDR3 in amino acids: CASSPLGLRDRGLYF. The CDR3 nucleotides read TGTGCCAGCAGCCCGCTCGGGCTCAGGGACAGGGGCCTCTACTTC.

The V and J genes are TRBV7-9 and TRBJ1-4; 10 bases are shared with TRBD1. There are 14 residues in the CDR3. In germline, CDR1 is SEHNR, CDR2 FQNEAQ (reference sequence). After removal of 8 bases from V and 7 bases from J, the junction contained 7 bases not matched to a gene. The CDR3 bases are TGTGCCAGCGGCGACCGGGACAGGGGTGAAAAACTGTTTTTT. As protein: CASGDRDRGEKLFF.

This sequence joins TRBV7-2 and TRBJ1-2; a weak D match, TRBD1 (6 bases). V was cut by 5 bases and J by 4 bases, with 20 bases left in between. The CDR3 runs to 16 residues. Germline loops: CDR1 SGHTA, CDR2 FQGNSA. For the CDR3, the DNA is TGTGCCAGCAGCGGATGGGCGGGGGGGCGCGGCTATGGCTACACCTTC. Translation gives CASSGWAGGRGYGYTF.

This clone was counted between two and nine times. V and J are TRBV4-3 and TRBJ1-1; D is unresolved. Germline V gene data show CDR1 as LGHNA and CDR2 as YSLEER. The CDR3 has 14 amino acids. Trimming removed 1 base at V and 1 base at J, with 7 bases between. In DNA form, the CDR3 reads TGCGCCAGCAGCCAAGCGATAGAGAACACTGAAGCTTTCTTT. It codes for CASSQAIENTEAFF.